Following are 8 T cell receptor beta chains from one sample sequenced in a study of blood T cell repertoires in COVID-19. Only in-frame clones appear in the TCRdb table, and some are missing; sequencing was by immunoSEQ multiplex PCR. The sample contains a few hundred thousand clones, around nine tenths of which appear only once. Sequences were obtained from peripheral blood. Receptors were obtained from a man aged 40-50 years who had recovered from COVID-19.

The gene calls are TRBV11-2 and TRBJ2-7; D unclear. The germline gives CDR1 SGHAT, CDR2 FQNNGV. Between the trimmed V and J ends, which lost 4 bases and 2 bases, there was a span of 15 bases. The CDR3 spans 15 residues. CDR3 in amino acids: CASSSYSSPTYEQYF. Written as DNA, the CDR3 is TGTGCCAGCAGCTCGTACTCGAGCCCTACCTACGAGCAGTACTTC.

The rearrangement uses TRBV6-6 and TRBJ1-1; 8 bases are shared with TRBD1. From germline, CDR1 is MNHNY and CDR2 SVGAGI (reference sequence). The CDR3 sequence is 14 residues long. V lost 6 bases to trimming and J lost 4 bases; unmatched junction nucleotides: 7. CDR3 sequence reads: CASSRRQGPTEAFF. The DNA for the CDR3 is TGTGCCAGCAGCCGACGACAGGGGCCCACTGAAGCTTTCTTT.

The chain couples TRBV9 to TRBJ1-3; weak D call: TRBD1 (6 bases). This CDR3 comprises 15 residues. V lost 2 bases and J lost 7, with 16 bases in between. Germline CDR1 reads SGDLS; CDR2 reads YYNGEE. CDR3 in amino acids: CASSVTQGSGNTIYF. The CDR3 coding sequence is TGTGCCAGCAGCGTCACCCAGGGGAGTGGGAACACCATATATTTT.

The genes are TRBV5-6 and TRBJ2-3; 10 positions match TRBD2. Trimming at V came to 4 bases and at J to 2 bases, leaving 13 bases not matched to a gene. Germline V CDR1 and CDR2: SGHDT, YYEEEE. The CDR3 is 18 residues long. The CDR3 is CASSPLPSGGVVTDTQYF. The CDR3 nucleotides are TGTGCCAGCAGCCCCCTGCCCAGCGGGGGGGTGGTCACAGATACGCAGTATTTT.

This clone was seen only a few times. This chain joins TRBV9 and TRBJ2-3; maybe TRBD2 (6 bases). Trimming removed 7 bases at V and 2 bases at J, with 11 bases between. The CDR3 sequence is 13 residues long. Germline V gene sequence: CDR1 SGDLS, CDR2 YYNGEE. CDR3 coding DNA: TGTGCCAGCCGGGGGATATCCACAGATACGCAGTATTTT. Its protein product is CASRGISTDTQYF.

The chain has TRBV5-1 and TRBJ2-2; 10 bases are a match to TRBD1. Per germline, CDR1 SGHRS and CDR2 YFSETQ. J lost 6 bases, V lost 4 bases, and 9 bases had no gene match. This CDR3 has 16 residues. The chain's CDR3 is CASSPGTGETSGELFF. CDR3 nucleotides: TGCGCCAGCAGCCCAGGGACAGGGGAGACTTCCGGGGAGCTGTTTTTT.

The CDR3 protein is CASSLSPDRVAEETQYF. The CDR3 region has the DNA TGTGCCAGCAGCTTAAGCCCGGACAGGGTTGCCGAGGAGACCCAGTACTTC. The chain couples TRBV7-2 to TRBJ2-5, with 8 bases identical to TRBD1. The V segment lost 2 bases and the J segment 5 bases; nucleotides outside the gene matches: 13. CDR3 length equals 17 residues. In germline, CDR1 is SGHTA, CDR2 FQGNSA.

The chain has TRBV14 and TRBJ2-1; tentatively, D is TRBD2 (6 bases). The CDR3 contains 15 residues. Between the trimmed V and J ends, which lost 6 bases and 2 bases, there was a span of 14 bases. CDR1 SGHDN and CDR2 FVKESK come from the germline V gene. The CDR3 protein is CASSWTMGAYNEQFF. CDR3 nucleotides: TGTGCCAGCAGTTGGACTATGGGGGCCTACAATGAGCAGTTCTTC.